This T cell receptor (beta chain) was observed in a study of cytomegalovirus exposure and HLA in healthy donors. Vbeta (60) and Jbeta (13) primers were used in the PCR. Profiled with immunoSEQ multiplex PCR; TCRdb holds only in-frame clones, not every one. Among about 69,000 clones listed, about 78% were seen once. Germline V gene lookup returns CDR1 LNHNV and CDR2 YYDKDF (reference sequence). The length of the CDR3 is 15 residues. The V gene lost 3 bases and the J gene lost 2 bases, with 8 bases spanning the gap. Source material: PBMCs. This clonotype was obtained from a man younger than 30 in good health and CMV-seronegative. The genes are TRBV15 and TRBJ2-6, with D uncertain. The CDR3 region has the DNA TGTGCCACCAGCAGGAGGCAGCCTGGGGCCAACGTCCTGACTTTC. Protein product: CATSRRQPGANVLTF.